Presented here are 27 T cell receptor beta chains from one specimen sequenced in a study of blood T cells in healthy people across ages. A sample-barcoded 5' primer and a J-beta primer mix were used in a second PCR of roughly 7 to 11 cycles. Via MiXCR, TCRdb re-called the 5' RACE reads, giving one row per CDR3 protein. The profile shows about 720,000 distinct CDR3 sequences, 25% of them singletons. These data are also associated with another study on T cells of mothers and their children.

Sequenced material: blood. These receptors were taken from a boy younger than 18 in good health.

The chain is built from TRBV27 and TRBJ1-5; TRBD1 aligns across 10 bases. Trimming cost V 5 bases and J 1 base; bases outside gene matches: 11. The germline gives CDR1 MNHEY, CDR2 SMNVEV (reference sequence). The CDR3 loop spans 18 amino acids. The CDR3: CASSPTGGAFFSNQPQHF. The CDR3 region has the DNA TGTGCCAGCAGTCCGACAGGGGGCGCATTTTTCAGCAATCAGCCCCAGCATTTT.

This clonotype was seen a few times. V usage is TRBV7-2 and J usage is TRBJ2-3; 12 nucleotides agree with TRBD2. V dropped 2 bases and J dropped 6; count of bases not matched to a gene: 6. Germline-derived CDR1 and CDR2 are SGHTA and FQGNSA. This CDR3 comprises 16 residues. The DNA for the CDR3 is TGTGCCAGCAGCTTACTAGCGGGAGGGAGTGGTGATACGCAGTATTTT. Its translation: CASSLLAGGSGDTQYF.

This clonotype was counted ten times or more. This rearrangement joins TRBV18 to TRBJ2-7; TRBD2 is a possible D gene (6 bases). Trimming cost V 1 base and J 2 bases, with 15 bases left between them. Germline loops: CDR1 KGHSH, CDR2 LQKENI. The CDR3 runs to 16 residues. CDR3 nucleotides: TGTGCCAGCTCACCACGGAGGGTTGAGGCAGCCTACGAGCAGTACTTC. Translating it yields CASSPRRVEAAYEQYF.

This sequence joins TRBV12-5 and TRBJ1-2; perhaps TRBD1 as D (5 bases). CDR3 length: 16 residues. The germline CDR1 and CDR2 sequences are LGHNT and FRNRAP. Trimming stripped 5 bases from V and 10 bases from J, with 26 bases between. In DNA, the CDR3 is TGTGCTAGTGGTCTCTCTATCAACCGGGACGGGATCCCCTACACCTTC. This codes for CASGLSINRDGIPYTF.

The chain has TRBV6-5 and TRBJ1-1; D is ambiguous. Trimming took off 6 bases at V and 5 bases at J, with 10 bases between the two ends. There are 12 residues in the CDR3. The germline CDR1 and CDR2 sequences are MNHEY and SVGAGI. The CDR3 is CASSRSRTEAFF. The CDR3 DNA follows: TGTGCCAGCAGCCGGAGTAGAACTGAAGCTTTCTTT.

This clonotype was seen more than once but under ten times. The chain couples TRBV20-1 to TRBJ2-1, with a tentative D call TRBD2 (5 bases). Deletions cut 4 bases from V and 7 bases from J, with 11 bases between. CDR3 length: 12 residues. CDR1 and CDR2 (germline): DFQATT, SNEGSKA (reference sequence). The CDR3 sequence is CSATSPGNEQFF. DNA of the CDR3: TGCAGTGCTACTAGCCCTGGAAATGAGCAGTTCTTC.

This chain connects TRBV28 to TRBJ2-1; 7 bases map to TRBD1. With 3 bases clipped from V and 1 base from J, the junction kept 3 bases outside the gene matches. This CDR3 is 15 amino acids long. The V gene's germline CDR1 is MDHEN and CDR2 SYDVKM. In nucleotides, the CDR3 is TGTGCCAGCAGTTTTCTCAGGGGGTCCTACAATGAGCAGTTCTTC. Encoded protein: CASSFLRGSYNEQFF.

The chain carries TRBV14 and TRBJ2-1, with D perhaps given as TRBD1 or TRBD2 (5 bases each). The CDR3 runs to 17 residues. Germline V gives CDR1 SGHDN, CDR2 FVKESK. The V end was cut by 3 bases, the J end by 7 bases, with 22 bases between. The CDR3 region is CASSQLPGQGSLNEQFF. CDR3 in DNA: TGTGCCAGCAGCCAGTTACCGGGGCAGGGAAGTTTGAATGAGCAGTTCTTC.

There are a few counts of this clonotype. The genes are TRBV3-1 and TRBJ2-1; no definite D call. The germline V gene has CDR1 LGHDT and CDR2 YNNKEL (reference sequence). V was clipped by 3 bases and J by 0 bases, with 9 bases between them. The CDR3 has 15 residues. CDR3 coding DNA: TGTGCCAGCAGCCATGGGTCCAGCTCCTACAATGAGCAGTTCTTC. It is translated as CASSHGSSSYNEQFF.

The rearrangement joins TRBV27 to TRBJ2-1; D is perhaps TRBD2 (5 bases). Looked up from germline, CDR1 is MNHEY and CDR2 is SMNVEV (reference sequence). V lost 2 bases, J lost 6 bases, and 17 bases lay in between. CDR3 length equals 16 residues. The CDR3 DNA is TGTGCCAGCAGTTTACGTACGGGAAAGGCGTCCAATGAGCAGTTCTTC. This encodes CASSLRTGKASNEQFF.

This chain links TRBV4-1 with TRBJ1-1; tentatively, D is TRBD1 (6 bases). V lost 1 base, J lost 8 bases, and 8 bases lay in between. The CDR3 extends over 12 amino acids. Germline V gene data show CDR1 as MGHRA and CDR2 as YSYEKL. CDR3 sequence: CASSQVRGEAFF. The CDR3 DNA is TGCGCCAGCAGCCAAGTAAGGGGGGAAGCTTTCTTT.

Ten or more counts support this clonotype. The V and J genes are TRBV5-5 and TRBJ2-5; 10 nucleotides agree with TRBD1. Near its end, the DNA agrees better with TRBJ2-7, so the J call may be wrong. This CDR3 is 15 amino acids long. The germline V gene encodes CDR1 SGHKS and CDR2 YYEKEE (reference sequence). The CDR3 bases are TGTGCCAGCATCCCGACCCGGGACAGGGGTTACGAGCAGTACTTC. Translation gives CASIPTRDRGYEQYF.

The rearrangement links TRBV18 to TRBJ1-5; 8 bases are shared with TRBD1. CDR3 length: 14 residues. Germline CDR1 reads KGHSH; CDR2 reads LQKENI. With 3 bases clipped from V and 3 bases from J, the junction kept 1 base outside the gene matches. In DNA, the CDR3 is TGTGCCAGCTCACCGGGACAGGACAATCAGCCCCAGCATTTT. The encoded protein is CASSPGQDNQPQHF.

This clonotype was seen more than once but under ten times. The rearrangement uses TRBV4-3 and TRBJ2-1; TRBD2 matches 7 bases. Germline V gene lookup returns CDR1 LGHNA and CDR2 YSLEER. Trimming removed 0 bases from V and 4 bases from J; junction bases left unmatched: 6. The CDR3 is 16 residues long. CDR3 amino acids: CASSQDLAGEYNEQFF. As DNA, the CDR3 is TGCGCCAGCAGCCAAGATCTCGCGGGAGAGTACAATGAGCAGTTCTTC.

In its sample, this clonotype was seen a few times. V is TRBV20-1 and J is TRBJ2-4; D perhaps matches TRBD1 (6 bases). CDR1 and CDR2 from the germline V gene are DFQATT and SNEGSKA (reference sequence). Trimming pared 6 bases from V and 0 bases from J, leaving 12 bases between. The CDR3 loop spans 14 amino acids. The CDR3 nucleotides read TGCAGTGCCGCTGGGGGCCTAGCCAAAAACATTCAGTACTTC. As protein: CSAAGGLAKNIQYF.

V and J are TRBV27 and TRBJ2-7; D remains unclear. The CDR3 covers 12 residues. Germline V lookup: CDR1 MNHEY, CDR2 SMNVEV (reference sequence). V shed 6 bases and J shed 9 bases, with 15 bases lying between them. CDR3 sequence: CASSNTYSGQYF. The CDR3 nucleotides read TGTGCCAGCAGCAACACGTACTCGGGGCAGTACTTC.

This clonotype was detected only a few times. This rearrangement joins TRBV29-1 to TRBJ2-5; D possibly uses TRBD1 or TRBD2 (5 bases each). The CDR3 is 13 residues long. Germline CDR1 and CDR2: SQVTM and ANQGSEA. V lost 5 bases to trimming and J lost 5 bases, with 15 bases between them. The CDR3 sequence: CSVNEGWGETQYF. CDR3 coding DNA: TGCAGCGTTAATGAGGGCTGGGGGGAGACCCAGTACTTC. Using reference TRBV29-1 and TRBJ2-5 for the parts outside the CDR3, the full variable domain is SAVISQKPSRDICQRGTSLTIQCQVDSQVTMMFWYRQQPGQSLTLIATANQGSEATYESGFVIDKFPISRPNLTFSTLTVSNMSPEDSSIYLCSVNEGWGETQYFGPGTRLLVL.

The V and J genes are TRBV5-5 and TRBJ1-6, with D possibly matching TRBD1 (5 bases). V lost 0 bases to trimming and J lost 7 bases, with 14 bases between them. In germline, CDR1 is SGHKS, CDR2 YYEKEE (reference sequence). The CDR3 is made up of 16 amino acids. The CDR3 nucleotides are TGTGCCAGCAGCTTGGCCTATTCACAGGCAAATTCACCCCTCCACTTT. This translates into CASSLAYSQANSPLHF.

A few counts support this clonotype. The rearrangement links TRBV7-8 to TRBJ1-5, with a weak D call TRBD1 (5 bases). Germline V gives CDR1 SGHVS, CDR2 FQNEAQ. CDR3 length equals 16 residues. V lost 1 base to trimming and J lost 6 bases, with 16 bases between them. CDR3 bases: TGTGCCAGCAGCTTAGATGATCTGAGGGGCCGTCAGCCCCAGCATTTT. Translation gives CASSLDDLRGRQPQHF.

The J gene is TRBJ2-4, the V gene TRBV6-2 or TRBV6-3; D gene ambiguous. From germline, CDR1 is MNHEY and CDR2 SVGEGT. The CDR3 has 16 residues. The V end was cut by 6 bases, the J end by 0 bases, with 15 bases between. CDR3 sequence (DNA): TGTGCCAGCAGCTTGGACGGAGCCTTAGCCAAAAACATTCAGTACTTC. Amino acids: CASSLDGALAKNIQYF.

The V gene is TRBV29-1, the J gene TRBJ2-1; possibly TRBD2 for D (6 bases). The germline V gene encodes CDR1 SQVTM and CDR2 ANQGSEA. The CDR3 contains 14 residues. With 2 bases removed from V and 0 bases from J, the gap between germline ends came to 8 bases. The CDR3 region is CSVELGSSYNEQFF. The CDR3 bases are TGCAGCGTTGAACTCGGGAGCTCCTACAATGAGCAGTTCTTC.

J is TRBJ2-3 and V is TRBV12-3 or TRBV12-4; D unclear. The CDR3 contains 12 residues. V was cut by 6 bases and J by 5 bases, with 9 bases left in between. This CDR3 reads CASSPVIDTQYF. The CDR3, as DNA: TGTGCCAGCAGCCCAGTCATAGATACGCAGTATTTT.

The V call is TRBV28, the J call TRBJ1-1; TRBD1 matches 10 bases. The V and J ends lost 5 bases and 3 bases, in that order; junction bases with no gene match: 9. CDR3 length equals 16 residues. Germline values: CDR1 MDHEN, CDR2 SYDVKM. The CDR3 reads CASSLDRGRGDTEAFF. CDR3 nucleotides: TGTGCCAGCAGTCTCGACAGGGGGCGCGGGGACACTGAAGCTTTCTTT.

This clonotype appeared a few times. The CDR3 bases are TGTGCCAGCAGTTACGAGACAGTCTATGGCTACACCTTC. Residues: CASSYETVYGYTF. The gene calls are TRBV6-2 or TRBV6-3 and TRBJ1-2, with D possibly TRBD1 on 5 matching bases. From germline, CDR1 is MNHEY and CDR2 SVGEGT. V lost 2 bases, J lost 4 bases, and 8 bases lay in between. This CDR3 contains 13 residues.

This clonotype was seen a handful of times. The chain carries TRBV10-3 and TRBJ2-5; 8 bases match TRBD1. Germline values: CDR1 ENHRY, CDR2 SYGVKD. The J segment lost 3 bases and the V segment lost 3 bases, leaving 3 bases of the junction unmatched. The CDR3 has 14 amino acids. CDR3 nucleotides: TGTGCCATCAGTGACCGACAGGGGAAAGAGACCCAGTACTTC. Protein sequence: CAISDRQGKETQYF.

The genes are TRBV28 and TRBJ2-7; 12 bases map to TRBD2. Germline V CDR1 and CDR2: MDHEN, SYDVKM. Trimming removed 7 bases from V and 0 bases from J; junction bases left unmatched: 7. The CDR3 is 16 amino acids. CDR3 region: CASNTLAGGVSYEQYF. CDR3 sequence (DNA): TGTGCCAGCAACACCCTAGCGGGAGGGGTCTCCTACGAGCAGTACTTC.

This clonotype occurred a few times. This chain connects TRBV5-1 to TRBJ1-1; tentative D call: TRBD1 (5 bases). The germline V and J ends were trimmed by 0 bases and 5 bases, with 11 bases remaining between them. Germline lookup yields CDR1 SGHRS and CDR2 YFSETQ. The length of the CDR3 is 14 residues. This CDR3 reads CASSLGGGSTEAFF. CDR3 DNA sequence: TGCGCCAGCAGCTTGGGCGGGGGGAGTACTGAAGCTTTCTTT. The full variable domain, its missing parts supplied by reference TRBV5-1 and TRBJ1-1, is KAGVTQTPRYLIKTRGQQVTLSCSPISGHRSVSWYQQTPGQGLQFLFEYFSETQRNKGNFPGRFSGRQFSNSRSEMNVSTLELGDSALYLCASSLGGGSTEAFFGQGTRLTVV.